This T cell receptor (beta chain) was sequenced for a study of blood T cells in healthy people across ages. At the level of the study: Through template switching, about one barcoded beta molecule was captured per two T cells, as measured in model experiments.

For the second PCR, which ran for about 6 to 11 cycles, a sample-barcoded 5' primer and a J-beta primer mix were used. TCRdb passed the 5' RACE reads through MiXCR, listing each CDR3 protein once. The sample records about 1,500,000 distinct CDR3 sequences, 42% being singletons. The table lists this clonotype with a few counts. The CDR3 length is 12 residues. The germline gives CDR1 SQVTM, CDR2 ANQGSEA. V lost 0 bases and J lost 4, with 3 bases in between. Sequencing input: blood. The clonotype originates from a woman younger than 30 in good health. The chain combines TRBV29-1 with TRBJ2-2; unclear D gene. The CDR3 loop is CSVEEGTGELFF. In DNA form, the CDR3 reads TGCAGCGTTGAAGAGGGCACCGGGGAGCTGTTTTTT.